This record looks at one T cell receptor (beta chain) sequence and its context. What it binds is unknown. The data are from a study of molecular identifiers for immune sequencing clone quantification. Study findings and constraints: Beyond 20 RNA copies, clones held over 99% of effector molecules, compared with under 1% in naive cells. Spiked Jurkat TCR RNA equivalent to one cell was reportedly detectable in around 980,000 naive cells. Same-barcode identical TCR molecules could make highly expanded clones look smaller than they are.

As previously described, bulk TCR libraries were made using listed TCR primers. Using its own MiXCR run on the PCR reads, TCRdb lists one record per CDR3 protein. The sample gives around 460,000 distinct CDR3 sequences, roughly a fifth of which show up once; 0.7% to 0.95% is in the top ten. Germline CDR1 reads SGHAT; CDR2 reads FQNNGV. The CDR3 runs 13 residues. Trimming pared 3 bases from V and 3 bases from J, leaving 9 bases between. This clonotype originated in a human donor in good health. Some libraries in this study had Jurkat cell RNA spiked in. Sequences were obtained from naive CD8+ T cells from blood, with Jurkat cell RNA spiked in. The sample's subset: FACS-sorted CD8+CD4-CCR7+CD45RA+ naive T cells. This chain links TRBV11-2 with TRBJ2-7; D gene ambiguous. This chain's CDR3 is CASSFYGYYEQYF. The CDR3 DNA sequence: TGTGCCAGCAGCTTTTACGGATACTACGAGCAGTACTTC.